These 9 T cell receptor beta chains share one sample of origin, sequenced in a study of cytomegalovirus exposure and HLA in healthy donors. PCR primers comprised 60 Vbeta and 13 Jbeta primers. The table came from immunoSEQ multiplex PCR; TCRdb's copy has only in-frame clones and leaves some out. Of 150,000 or so clones in the sample, about 84% were seen once. The sequenced sample was PBMCs. All receptors derive from a woman between 35 and 50 years old in good health and CMV-seropositive.

This clone turned up a few times. V and J are TRBV7-3 and TRBJ1-1, with no clear D. This CDR3 region has 14 residues. The V end lost 4 bases, the J end lost 0 bases, and 9 bases lay between the germline ends. CDR1 is SGHTA, CDR2 FQGTGA, per germline. CDR3 sequence: CASSSRGMNTEAFF. CDR3 DNA: TGTGCCAGCAGCTCGCGCGGAATGAACACTGAAGCTTTCTTT.

The gene calls are TRBV27 and TRBJ2-7, with 10 bases matching TRBD2. Per germline, CDR1 MNHEY and CDR2 SMNVEV (reference sequence). The CDR3 has 17 amino acids. J lost 0 bases, V lost 5 bases, and 10 bases had no gene match. The CDR3 is CASSRIQLAGFSYEQYF. Written as DNA, the CDR3 is TGTGCCAGCAGTCGGATCCAACTAGCGGGGTTCTCCTACGAGCAGTACTTC.

V and J are TRBV15 and TRBJ1-4; D call uncertain. The CDR3 loop spans 15 amino acids. Trimming cost V 0 bases and J 8 bases, with 13 bases left between them. Per the germline V gene, CDR1 is LNHNV and CDR2 is YYDKDF (reference sequence). The CDR3 reads CATSRDVGEREKLFF. CDR3 nucleotides: TGTGCCACCAGCAGAGATGTGGGCGAAAGGGAAAAACTGTTTTTT.

A note on this clone: Distinct nucleotide sequences in the sample also encode this CDR3. The chain has TRBV7-9 and TRBJ1-4; D perhaps matches TRBD1 (6 bases). V was trimmed by 5 bases and J by 0 bases, leaving 7 bases between them. In germline, CDR1 is SEHNR, CDR2 FQNEAQ (reference sequence). The CDR3 covers 14 residues. CDR3 nucleotides: TGTGCCAGCAGCCCAGGGGCAACTAATGAAAAACTGTTTTTT. It specifies CASSPGATNEKLFF.

This clone was counted between two and nine times. This sequence joins TRBV28 and TRBJ1-2, with no clear D. V was pared by 5 bases and J by 8 bases, with 15 bases between. CDR3 length equals 13 residues. Germline assignment: CDR1 MDHEN and CDR2 SYDVKM. The CDR3 sequence: CASSPMVIEGYTF. The CDR3 nucleotides read TGTGCCAGCAGTCCGATGGTTATAGAGGGCTACACCTTC.

This clone was observed a handful of times. This chain links TRBV14 with TRBJ2-7; tentatively, D is TRBD2 (5 bases). The CDR3 loop spans 13 amino acids. Germline loops: CDR1 SGHDN, CDR2 FVKESK. Trimming removed 3 bases at V and 3 bases at J, with 9 bases between. The CDR3 loop is CASSHRGSYEQYF. CDR3 bases: TGTGCCAGCAGCCATCGGGGTAGCTACGAGCAGTACTTC. The entire variable domain, with the rest obtained from reference TRBV14 and TRBJ2-7, is as follows: EAGVTQFPSHSVIEKGQTVTLRCDPISGHDNLYWYRRVMGKEIKFLLHFVKESKQDESGMPNNRFLAERTGGTYSTLKVQPAELEDSGVYFCASSHRGSYEQYFGPGTRLTVT.

This clone has a single count. V is TRBV19 and J is TRBJ2-1, with 14 bases identical to TRBD2. This CDR3 region has 16 residues. Germline trimming cut 7 bases from V and 5 bases from J; bases unmatched to any gene: 7. Germline CDR1 reads LNHDA; CDR2 reads SQIVND (reference sequence). The CDR3, as DNA: TGTGCCAGTAATAAGGCGGGACTAGCGGGGGACAATGAGCAGTTCTTC. Its protein product is CASNKAGLAGDNEQFF.

This clone was seen a few times. The rearrangement joins TRBV6-1 to TRBJ2-7; D possibly corresponds to TRBD2 (6 bases). V was clipped by 3 bases and J by 4 bases, with 16 bases between them. The CDR3 runs to 15 residues. Germline V gene sequence: CDR1 MNHNS, CDR2 SASEGT. CDR3 DNA: TGTGCCAGCAGTGAGCGTCGGGAGAGTGGTTACGAGCAGTACTTC. It is translated as CASSERRESGYEQYF.

The chain combines TRBV18 with TRBJ1-1, with D possibly TRBD1 on 6 matching bases. Germline V gives CDR1 KGHSH, CDR2 LQKENI. CDR3 length: 15 residues. V lost 6 bases and J 1 base, leaving 15 bases between the germline ends. CDR3 sequence reads: CASSLTGLGNTEAFF. The CDR3 region has the DNA TGTGCCAGCTCTCTGACAGGCCTGGGGAACACTGAAGCTTTCTTT.